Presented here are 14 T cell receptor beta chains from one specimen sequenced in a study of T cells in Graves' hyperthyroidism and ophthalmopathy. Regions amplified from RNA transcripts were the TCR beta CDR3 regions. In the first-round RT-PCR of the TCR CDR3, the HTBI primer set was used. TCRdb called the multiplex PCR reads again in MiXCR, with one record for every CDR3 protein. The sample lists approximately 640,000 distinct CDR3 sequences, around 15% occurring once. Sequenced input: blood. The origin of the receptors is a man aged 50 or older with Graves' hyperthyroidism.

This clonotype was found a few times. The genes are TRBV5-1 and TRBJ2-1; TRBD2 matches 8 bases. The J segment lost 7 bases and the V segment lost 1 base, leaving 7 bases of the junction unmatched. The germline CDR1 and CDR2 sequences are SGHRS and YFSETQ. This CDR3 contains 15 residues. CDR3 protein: CASSLYSGIENEQFF. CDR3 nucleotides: TGCGCCAGCAGCTTGTATAGCGGGATCGAAAATGAGCAGTTCTTC.

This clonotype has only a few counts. This chain's CDR3 is CASNGGRINYGYTF. Here the CDR3 DNA reads TGTGCCAGCAACGGGGGCCGGATTAACTATGGCTACACCTTC. V and J are TRBV6-1 and TRBJ1-2; the D gene is possibly TRBD1 (6 bases). CDR3 length: 14 residues. Trimming removed 7 bases at V and 1 base at J, with 13 bases between. Germline V gene data show CDR1 as MNHNS and CDR2 as SASEGT.

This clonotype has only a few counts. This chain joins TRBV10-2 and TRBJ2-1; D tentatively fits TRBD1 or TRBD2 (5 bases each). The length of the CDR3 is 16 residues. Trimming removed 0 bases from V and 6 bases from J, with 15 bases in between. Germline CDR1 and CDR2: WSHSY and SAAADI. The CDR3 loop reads CASSESGGGTSNEQFF. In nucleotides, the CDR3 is TGCGCCAGCAGTGAGTCTGGGGGTGGGACCTCCAATGAGCAGTTCTTC.

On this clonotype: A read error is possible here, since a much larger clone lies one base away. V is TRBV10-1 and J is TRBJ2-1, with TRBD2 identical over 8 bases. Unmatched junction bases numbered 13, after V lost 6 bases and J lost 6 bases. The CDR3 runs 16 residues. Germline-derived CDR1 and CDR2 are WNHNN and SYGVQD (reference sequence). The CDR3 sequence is CASSPMAGGYSNEQFF. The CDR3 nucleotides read TGCGCCAGCAGCCCGATGGCGGGAGGCTATAGCAATGAGCAGTTCTTC.

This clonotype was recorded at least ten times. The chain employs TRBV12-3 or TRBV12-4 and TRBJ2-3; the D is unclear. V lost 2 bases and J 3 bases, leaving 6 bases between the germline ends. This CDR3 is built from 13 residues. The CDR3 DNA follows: TGTGCCAGCAGTTTATCTTGGACAGATACGCAGTATTTT. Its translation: CASSLSWTDTQYF.

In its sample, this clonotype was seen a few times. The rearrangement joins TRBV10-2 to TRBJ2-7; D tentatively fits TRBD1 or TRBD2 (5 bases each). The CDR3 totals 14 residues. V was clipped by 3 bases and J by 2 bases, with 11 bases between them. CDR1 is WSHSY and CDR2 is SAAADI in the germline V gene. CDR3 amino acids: CASSEGDGTYEQYF. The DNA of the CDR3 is TGCGCCAGCAGTGAAGGGGACGGAACCTACGAGCAGTACTTC.

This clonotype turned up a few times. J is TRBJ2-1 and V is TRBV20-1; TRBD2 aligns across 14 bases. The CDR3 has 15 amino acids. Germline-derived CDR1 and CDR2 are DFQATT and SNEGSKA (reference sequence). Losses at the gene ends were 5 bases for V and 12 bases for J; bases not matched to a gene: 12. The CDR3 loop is CSAPSGTSGSLGQFF. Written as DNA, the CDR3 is TGCAGTGCTCCGTCAGGGACTAGCGGGAGTTTAGGGCAGTTCTTC.

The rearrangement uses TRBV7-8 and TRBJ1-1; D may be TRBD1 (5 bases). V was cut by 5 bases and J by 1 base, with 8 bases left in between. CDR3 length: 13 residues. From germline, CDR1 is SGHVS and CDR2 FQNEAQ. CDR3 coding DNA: TGTGCCAGCAGCCGTGGGACGAACACTGAAGCTTTCTTT. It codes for CASSRGTNTEAFF.

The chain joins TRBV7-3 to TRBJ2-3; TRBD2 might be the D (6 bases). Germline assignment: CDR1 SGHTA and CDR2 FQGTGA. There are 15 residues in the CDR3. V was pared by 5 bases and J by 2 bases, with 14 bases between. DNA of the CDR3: TGTGCCAGCAGCGTTAGCGGATACAACACAGATACGCAGTATTTT. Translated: CASSVSGYNTDTQYF.

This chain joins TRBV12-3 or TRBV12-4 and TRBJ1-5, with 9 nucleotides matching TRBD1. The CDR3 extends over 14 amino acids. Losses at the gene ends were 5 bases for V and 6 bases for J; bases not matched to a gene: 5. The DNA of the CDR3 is TGTGCCAGCAGTGGACAGGGGAAGAGTCAGCCCCAGCATTTT. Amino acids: CASSGQGKSQPQHF.

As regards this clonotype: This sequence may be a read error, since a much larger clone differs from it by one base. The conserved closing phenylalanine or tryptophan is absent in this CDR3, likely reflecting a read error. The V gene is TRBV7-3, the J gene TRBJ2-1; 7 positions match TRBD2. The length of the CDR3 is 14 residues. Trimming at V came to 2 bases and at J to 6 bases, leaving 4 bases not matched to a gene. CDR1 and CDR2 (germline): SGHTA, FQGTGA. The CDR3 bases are TGTGCCAGCAGCTTAGGGGGGAGGGGCAATGAGCAGTTCTGC. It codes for CASSLGGRGNEQFC.

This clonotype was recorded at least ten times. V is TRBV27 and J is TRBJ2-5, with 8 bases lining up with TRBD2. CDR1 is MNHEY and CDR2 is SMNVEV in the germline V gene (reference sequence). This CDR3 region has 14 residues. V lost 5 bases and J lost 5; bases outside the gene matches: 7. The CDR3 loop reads CASSLWPGGETQYF. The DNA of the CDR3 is TGTGCCAGCAGTCTTTGGCCGGGGGGGGAGACCCAGTACTTC.

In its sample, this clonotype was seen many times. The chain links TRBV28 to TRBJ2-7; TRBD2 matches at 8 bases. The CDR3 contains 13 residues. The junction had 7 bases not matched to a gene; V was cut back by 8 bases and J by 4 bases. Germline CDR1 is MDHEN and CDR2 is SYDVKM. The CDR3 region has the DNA TGTGCCAGCTGTGCGGGAGGAAGGTACGAGCAGTACTTC. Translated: CASCAGGRYEQYF.

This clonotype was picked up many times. The CDR3 reads CAWRRGVREQYF. The CDR3 nucleotides are TGTGCCTGGAGAAGGGGGGTACGCGAGCAGTACTTC. The chain joins TRBV30 to TRBJ2-7; TRBD1 or TRBD2 may be the D gene (6 bases each). Germline V gene lookup returns CDR1 GTSNPN and CDR2 SVGIG (reference sequence). With 3 bases removed from V and 6 bases from J, the gap between germline ends came to 12 bases. The CDR3 spans 12 residues.